This TCR beta chain was recovered during a study of blood T cells in healthy people across ages. Primed by a sample-barcoded 5' primer and a J-beta primer mix, a second PCR proceeded for 7 to 11 cycles. One entry per CDR3 protein results from TCRdb running MiXCR on the 5' RACE reads. The data show some 890,000 distinct CDR3 sequences, almost 30% seen once. This clonotype was detected a few times. Staff drew 9 to 10 milliliters of peripheral blood from each donor. The CDR3 length is 14 residues. Trimming removed 4 bases at V and 3 bases at J, with 14 bases between. Germline CDR1 reads SGHRS; CDR2 reads YFSETQ. These data also formed part of another study, on T cells of mothers and their children.

The sample comprised blood. The chain employs TRBV5-1 and TRBJ2-7; unclear D gene. This receptor was identified in a woman in her 40s in good health. CDR3 in amino acids: CASSLGRVLYEQYF. CDR3 nucleotides: TGCGCCAGCAGCCTAGGACGGGTACTCTACGAGCAGTACTTC.